This record looks at one T cell receptor beta chain sequence and its context. This clonotype was observed a few times. It has no known antigen specificity. One base away there is no much larger clone; base qualities are not given. The germline V gene provides CDR1 SGHAT and CDR2 FQNNGV. From the cysteine through the phenylalanine, the CDR3 covers 16 amino acids. Left in the record is the CDR3 DNA by itself, 48 bases read in frame from the first base. V and J are trimmed by 3 bases and 5 bases, and the gene matches miss 3 bases of the junction. Libraries of naive CD8 T cells were built from approximately 20,000 to 1,000,000 sorted cells, with 10%, 30% or 50% of the purified RNA used. Naive CD8 T cells were FACS-sorted as CD8+CD4-CCR7+CD45RA+ on a BD FACSAria II into RLT Plus buffer. Approximately eleven TCR copies' worth of Jurkat RNA were spiked into roughly 19,000-1,000,000 naive CD8 T cell samples to test detection sensitivity. CD8 T cells were enriched using RosetteSep CD8+ T Cell Enrichment Cocktail and Ficoll-Paque, and the enriched cells then underwent ACK red cell lysis.

This record belongs to a study of molecular identifiers for immune sequencing clone quantification (dated by TCRdb to 2016 to 2018). At the level of the whole study: In a replicate experiment, RNA from around 20,000 or 100,000 naive CD8 T cells was split into five aliquots, four of which were sequenced. CD8 T cells were used in a methods study to benchmark molecular-identifier clustering-based TCR repertoire sequencing (MIDCIRS) and TCR RNA copy counting. The paper as a whole reports these results and caveats: The naive libraries included spiked-in Jurkat TCR RNA (fewer than 11 copies' worth), and this Jurkat TCR RNA is not part of the donor repertoire. Modeling indicated around 3.2 TCR RNA copies recovered per cell, compared with approximately 10 by digital PCR, which implies a capture efficiency of around 30%. When barcode sub-clustering was left out, chimeric consensus sequences inflated TCR diversity, with chimeras reaching as high as 47%. Clones above 20 RNA copies held over 98% of molecules in CMV-specific effector cells but under 1% in naive cells. Highly expanded clone sizes could be underestimated if identical TCR molecules share a barcode. Even against a background of 750,000 to 1,000,000 naive CD8 T cells, spiked-in Jurkat TCR RNA amounting to a single cell's worth was reported to be detectable.

Receptor amplification or capture employed PCR. These reads were obtained on a NextSeq 500. Bulk TCR libraries were prepared as previously described, using TCR primers listed in Table S5. Total RNA was purified with the Qiagen AllPrep DNA/RNA kit. Reads from multiple sequencing runs of the same library were pooled before analysis. The study's processing was this. Reads were retained only if the reads had an exact TCR constant sequence, and the retained reads were trimmed to 150 nt and grouped according to their 12-nt molecular barcodes. Within each barcode group, reads were sub-clustered at a 15% Levenshtein threshold, and quality-weighted consensus sequences were built per RNA molecule. Non-functional sequences were excluded, and lower-count sequences lying one edit away from another sequence were also excluded. On the basis of fitting two negative binomial distributions, barcode sub-clusters with fewer than 20% of the maximum read count were discarded. In TCRdb, the public reads were trimmed at Q25 with fastp and aligned with MiXCR, with productive beta chains retained. Identical CDR3 protein sequences are pooled into one entry, listed with their most common genes and DNA. TCRdb's processing, not the authors' own work, is the source of the V and J calls. The sample contains around 480,000 distinct CDR3 sequences, around 23% of them found a single time. In total, the top ten clones hold under 0.85% of the sample.

Sample: naive CD8+ T cells from blood, with Jurkat cell RNA spiked in. The cell subset or site label, as the study defines it: FACS-sorted CD8+CD4-CCR7+CD45RA+ naive T cells. The sequence was obtained from a human donor in good health. Some libraries in this study had Jurkat cell RNA spiked in. Recombination linked TRBV11-2 to TRBJ2-2; 13 bases in between match TRBD2. The CDR3 is CASSFGLAGATGELFF. DNA sequence: TGTGCCAGCAGCTTTGGACTAGCGGGAGCAACCGGGGAGCTGTTTTTT. Where the CDR3 stops, the reference TRBV11-2 and TRBJ2-2 genes take over; the full variable domain is EAGVAQSPRYKIIEKRQSVAFWCNPISGHATLYWYQQILGQGPKLLIQFQNNGVVDDSQLPKDRFSAERLKGVDSTLKIQPAKLEDSAVYLCASSFGLAGATGELFFGEGSRLTVL.